This is a list of T cell receptor beta chains from one sample in a study of shared clonotypes between healthy human individuals. TCRdb keeps only in-frame clones here, not all; method: immunoSEQ multiplex PCR. There are about 640,000 clones in the sample; roughly 78% occur only once, and 1.5% to 2% lies in the top ten. Sequencing was done on a sample of memory CD4+ T cells sorted from blood. Receptors originate from a woman aged 25-40 years in good health. CDR3s leave out the opening cysteine and the closing phenylalanine or tryptophan.

v_call,cdr3_aa
TRBV6-1,ASSLRGTEAF
TRBV6-1,ASSENPDRATRYGYT
TRBV19,ASSIYRAEYGYT
TRBV5-3,ARSSALIAGGRRNEQF
TRBV19,ASSTRAEVSYEQY
TRBV7-9,ASSWRLERGNEQF
TRBV7-8,ASSSGQGKYDEQY
TRBV7-6,ASSPTSGATGELF
TRBV6-5,ATTTGVGDYGYT
TRBV28,ASSGTEQY
TRBV28,ASSSMSGRAGSYNEQF
TRBV13,ASSPGLETYTQY
TRBV6-5,ASSSGQRVAGELF
TRBV28,ASSHSYGYT
TRBV5-6,ASRFQADTQY
TRBV30,AWSGSGTGEQY
TRBV7-7,ASSSGLAETGELF
TRBV7-9,ASRRSSGANVLT
TRBV6-5,ASRPIIQGGTEAF
TRBV5-1,ASSRGGEAYEQY
TRBV5-1,ASSLELNTQY
TRBV5-1,ASSLGQGAAKYGYT
TRBV13,ASSFSGYREQY
TRBV27,ASSFGSGLSYEQY
TRBV27,ASSLHRDRGLDEQF
TRBV11-2,ASSQLAGANTGELF
TRBV2,ASSEAATGVTQY
TRBV19,ASSMDSQGRQPQH
TRBV5-1,ASSWGFEQF
TRBV5-5,ASSLTGALKPQH
TRBV4-1,ASSQLRLLTLARGEQF
TRBV19,ASTTPNQPQH
TRBV5-1,ASSLATTVNTEAF
TRBV7-2,ASSPTVLIDNEQF
TRBV7-8,ASAGAGEGNEQF
TRBV29-1,SVESREGTDTQY
TRBV15,ATSRDLAGSSYNEQF
TRBV6-6,ASSGLQADTQY
TRBV13,ASTLSFGSSYEQY
TRBV7-8,ASSFSGSQETQY
TRBV18,ASSPGAGGNTIY
TRBV2,ASRAGGSGELF
TRBV10-1,ASSVSGRPGELF
TRBV2,ASGRTRTEGEKLF
TRBV5-4,ASSLGGPSYEQY
TRBV10-3,AISDSSRGSAQETQY
TRBV6-6,ASRDREVNEQF
TRBV6-5,ASSTRDTYEQY
TRBV7-2,ASSLHSGKSSYEQY
TRBV2,ASRPSPGSVGQPQH
TRBV7-3,ASSPRQGSTEAF
TRBV15,ATSGTWTGATNEKLF
TRBV5-8,ASSQTGANVLT
TRBV28,ASSLFGRGGANQPQH
TRBV5-1,ASSFQGQDEQY
TRBV27,ASSPGMDRRLSGANVLT
TRBV28,ASSFASTETQY
TRBV14,ASSRRQGTGTGELF
TRBV7-6,ASSLASAEETQY
TRBV2,ASSNGYTEAF